Only a few counts were recorded for the clone carrying this T cell receptor beta chain. Individual cDNA molecules were tagged with unique molecular identifiers, the study reported. TCRdb called the 5' RACE reads again in MiXCR, with one record for every CDR3 protein. This table holds 53,000 or so distinct CDR3 sequences, around 12% found once. J lost 1 base, V lost 5 bases, and 2 bases had no gene match. The CDR3 contains 15 residues. Germline V gene sequence: CDR1 SGHTA, CDR2 FQGNSA. The data are from a study of early T cells in non-severe SARS-CoV-2 infection. Study at large: Bulk RNA from unsorted whole blood was sequenced; chains were unpaired.

The chain links TRBV7-2 to TRBJ2-2, with 9 bases lining up with TRBD2. The source is an adult who was a healthcare worker with PCR-confirmed SARS-CoV-2 infection or an uninfected control (not recorded which). The source was whole blood, collected at baseline. The chain's CDR3 is CASSPTSGNTGELFF. The CDR3 bases are TGTGCCAGCAGCCCGACTAGCGGGAACACCGGGGAGCTGTTTTTT.